This T cell receptor beta chain was recorded in a study of blood T cell repertoires in COVID-19 (dated by TCRdb to 2018 to 2021). For the wider study: Collaborator samples came from the United States, Italy and Spain and covered acute and convalescent phases of COVID-19. The prospective study material was composed of cDNA or gDNA derived from T cells, B-cell-depleted T cells, or PBMCs. Deeply sampled blood TCRbeta repertoires from subjects exposed to, actively infected with, or recovered from COVID-19 were included in the dataset. The repertoires were released in a freely available public database meant as a resource for research on the immune response to SARS-CoV-2. The samples were drawn from the first 160 participants of the ongoing ImmuneRACE study and from more than 1,000 subjects provided by 6 global collaborators. Nearly every sample came with metadata listing a de-identified subject ID, COVID-19 status, age in years and sex. Where HLA class I and class II types were available, the types were taken from metadata supplied by the sample provider, not from assay-based typing. General conclusions and limits of the study: The amount of clinical and demographic metadata varied by source and participant and was provided uncurated.

V lost 4 bases and J lost 5 bases; the stretch between them is 14 bases long. Its CDR3 holds 14 amino acids, cysteine through phenylalanine. This entry keeps only the CDR3 DNA: 42 bases, framed from base 1. Based on the germline V gene, the CDR1 and CDR2 sequences are SGHRS and YFSETQ. In the prospective study, participants were roughly 18 to 100 years old, resided in about two dozen geographic areas of the United States, and were enrolled through a virtual design. Cohort assignment in the prospective study relied on participant-reported clinical history from a screening survey and a study questionnaire. Exposed participants were defined as having been in contact with someone with a PCR-confirmed or clinician-diagnosed COVID-19 case within 2 weeks of study entry. In the prospective study, mobile phlebotomists collected whole blood, serum and a nasopharyngeal or oropharyngeal swab from each participant. Prospective study participants could optionally give additional blood draws and questionnaires over an approximately two-month period. Blood samples from the prospective study were shipped frozen or at room temperature prior to DNA extraction.

For this clone: What antigen it recognizes has not been identified. The sample holds no much larger clone one base away, and base qualities are not on file.

TCRbeta CDR3 regions were amplified from genomic DNA using the immunoSEQ Assay, a bias-controlled multiplex PCR. As for the original processing: Within the assay, amplification of reference gene primers was used to estimate how many nucleated cells each sample contained. To quantify the absolute abundance of each unique TCRbeta CDR3 rearrangement, sequence reads were collapsed and filtered. Productive Simpson clonality was computed per sample as the square root of Simpson's diversity index over productive rearrangements. The clones in this table, taken by TCRdb from immuneACCESS, are in-frame only. Not every clone is retained; where verified, under half of the shortfall comes from an unresolved V gene, and the cause of the rest is unknown. That table furnishes V, J and clone size, whereas the DNA furnished D and trimming. The sample contains about 200,000 clones, 75% to 90% of them found a single time. The ten largest clones represent roughly 4.9% of the sample.

Material: PBMCs or T cells enriched from blood (not recorded which). Recombination connected TRBV5-1 to TRBJ2-3; TRBD2 is a possible D gene, resting on 6 matching bases. This TCR derives from a woman aged 25 to 39 who had been exposed to COVID-19. CDR3 reads: CASSPDRGGDTQYF. The DNA is as follows: TGCGCCAGCAGCCCGGATCGGGGAGGAGATACGCAGTATTTT.